This T cell receptor (beta chain) was identified in a study of blood T cell repertoires in COVID-19. Study background: COVID-19 samples from acute and convalescent phases originated in the United States, Italy and Spain.

The CDR3 covers 18 residues. Per the germline V gene, CDR1 is SGHTS and CDR2 is YDEGEE. V was cut by 2 bases and J by 0 bases, with 17 bases left in between. The table came from immunoSEQ multiplex PCR; TCRdb's copy has only in-frame clones and leaves some out. The repertoire includes some 76,000 clones, about 89% of them detected once, and approximately 0.59% sits in the top ten. Sequences were obtained from peripheral blood. This TCR derives from a man aged 60-69 years with acute or convalescent COVID-19. V is TRBV5-8 and J is TRBJ1-4; D is possibly TRBD1 (6 bases). The CDR3 loop is CASSFHREPAATNEKLFF. CDR3 nucleotides: TGTGCCAGCAGCTTTCACAGGGAGCCCGCTGCAACTAATGAAAAACTGTTTTTT.